This TCR beta chain was identified in a study of blood T cell repertoires in COVID-19. Overall study: Samples of COVID-19 (acute and convalescent) were obtained from the United States, Italy and Spain. Sources were T cells, B-cell-depleted T cells, or PBMCs; the material itself was cDNA or gDNA.

Study processing details: How many nucleated cells were present was estimated from reference gene primer amplification. Using immunoSEQ multiplex PCR, the repertoire was profiled, and TCRdb retains in-frame clones only, with some absent. That table is the source of V, J and clone size, and D and trimming were worked out from the DNA. The data show 60,000 to 75,000 clones, 80% to 90% seen once. A single count supports this clone. The sample comprised peripheral blood. This TCR was sampled from a man between 45 and 60 years old with active COVID-19.

The CDR3 spells CASSLVTAGGYNEQFF. The CDR3 DNA sequence: TGTGCCAGCAGCTTAGTAACGGCCGGCGGTTACAATGAGCAGTTCTTC. This chain links TRBV7-6 with TRBJ2-1, with D uncertain. This CDR3 spans 16 amino acids. Trimming stripped 1 base from V and 4 bases from J, with 14 bases between. Germline-derived CDR1 and CDR2 are SGHVS and FNYEAQ.